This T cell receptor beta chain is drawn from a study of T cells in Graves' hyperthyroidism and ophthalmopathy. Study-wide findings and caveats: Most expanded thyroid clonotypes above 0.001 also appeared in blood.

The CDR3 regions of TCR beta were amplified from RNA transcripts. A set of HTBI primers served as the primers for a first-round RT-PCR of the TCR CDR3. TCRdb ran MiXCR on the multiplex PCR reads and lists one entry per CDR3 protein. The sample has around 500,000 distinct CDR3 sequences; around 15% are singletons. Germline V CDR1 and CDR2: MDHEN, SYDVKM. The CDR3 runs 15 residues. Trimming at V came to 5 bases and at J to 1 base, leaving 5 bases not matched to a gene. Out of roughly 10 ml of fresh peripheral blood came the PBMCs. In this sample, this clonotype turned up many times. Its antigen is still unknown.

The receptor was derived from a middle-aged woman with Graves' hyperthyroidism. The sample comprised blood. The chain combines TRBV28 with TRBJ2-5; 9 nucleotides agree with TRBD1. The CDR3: CASSPQGAFQETQYF. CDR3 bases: TGTGCCAGCAGTCCACAGGGGGCATTCCAAGAGACCCAGTACTTC.